Below, 19 T cell receptor beta chains from the same sample are listed, as sequenced in a study of shared clonotypes between healthy human individuals. Repertoires were generated with immunoSEQ multiplex PCR, while TCRdb's copy carries only in-frame clones and drops some. This sample has 2 million to 3 million clones, with approximately 93% found just once. The sample comprised naive CD4+ T cells from PBMCs. Subset specified: CD45RA+ positively selected. The receptors shown here come from a young man in good health. Some clones in this sample may be carry-over from other donors' samples.

The CDR3 loop reads CASGSGQGGRGYTF. CDR3 DNA: TGTGCCAGCGGATCAGGGCAGGGCGGGAGAGGCTACACCTTC. V is TRBV7-2 and J is TRBJ1-2; D perhaps matches TRBD1 (5 bases). The V gene lost 8 bases and the J gene lost 8 bases, with 21 bases spanning the gap. Germline CDR1 SGHTA, CDR2 FQGNSA. CDR3 length: 14 residues.

This clone was seen a few times. This chain connects TRBV30 to TRBJ1-1; weak D call: TRBD1 (5 bases). This CDR3 region has 13 residues. Trimming took off 3 bases at V and 3 bases at J, with 11 bases between the two ends. In germline, CDR1 is GTSNPN, CDR2 SVGIG (reference sequence). The CDR3 loop reads CAWRRQRDTEAFF. CDR3 in DNA: TGTGCCTGGAGGCGACAGAGAGACACTGAAGCTTTCTTT.

This sequence joins TRBV5-8 and TRBJ2-3; 8 bases fit TRBD1. Unmatched junction bases numbered 11, after V lost 5 bases and J lost 6 bases. The CDR3 is 15 residues long. Germline lookup yields CDR1 SGHTS and CDR2 YDEGEE. CDR3 bases: TGTGCCAGCAGGGAGGACAGGGAACCGACGGATACGCAGTATTTT. It codes for CASREDREPTDTQYF.

The chain carries TRBV11-2 and TRBJ2-6; possibly TRBD2 for D (6 bases). The CDR3 contains 17 residues. Germline lookup yields CDR1 SGHAT and CDR2 FQNNGV. V was shortened by 4 bases and J by 4 bases, with 17 bases between the two germline ends. The DNA for the CDR3 is TGTGCCAGCAGCTACAGAGTCGGAGGGGCCGGGGCCAACGTCCTGACTTTC. It yields the protein CASSYRVGGAGANVLTF.

The genes are TRBV5-4 and TRBJ2-5; 10 bases are a match to TRBD1. J gave up 2 bases and V 3 bases, and 4 bases lay outside the gene matches. This CDR3 contains 15 residues. Germline assignment: CDR1 SGHNT and CDR2 YYREEE (reference sequence). CDR3: CASSSTGGTQETQYF. Written as DNA, the CDR3 is TGTGCCAGCAGCTCGACAGGGGGCACTCAAGAGACCCAGTACTTC. Based on the CDR3 plus reference TRBV5-4 and TRBJ2-5, the full variable domain is ETGVTQSPTHLIKTRGQQVTLRCSSQSGHNTVSWYQQALGQGPQFIFQYYREEENGRGNFPPRFSGLQFPNYSSELNVNALELDDSALYLCASSSTGGTQETQYFGPGTRLLVL.

Concerning this clone itself: This sample includes further DNA sequences coding for the same CDR3. The chain joins TRBV27 to TRBJ2-7; D gene unclear. CDR1 is MNHEY, CDR2 SMNVEV, per germline (reference sequence). V was trimmed by 4 bases and J by 0 bases, leaving 7 bases between them. This CDR3 has 13 amino acids. CDR3 nucleotides: TGTGCCAGCAGTTCGGGCAGCTCCTACGAGCAGTACTTC. This codes for CASSSGSSYEQYF.

This clone was detected only once. The rearrangement uses TRBV7-2 and TRBJ1-5, with D unresolved. The ends were cut back, 1 base at V and 6 bases at J, with 13 bases in the middle. Germline CDR1 and CDR2: SGHTA and FQGNSA. This CDR3 has 15 amino acids. This CDR3 is CASSLVGWLGQPQHF. CDR3 sequence (DNA): TGTGCCAGCAGCTTAGTGGGGTGGTTGGGTCAGCCCCAGCATTTT.

The V and J genes are TRBV19 and TRBJ2-7, with D possibly TRBD1 on 5 matching bases. V lost 7 bases and J lost 2, with 12 bases in between. This CDR3 comprises 13 residues. Germline values: CDR1 LNHDA, CDR2 SQIVND (reference sequence). Here the CDR3 DNA reads TGTGCCAGTACAAGGGGCGACCCCTACGAGCAGTACTTC. Protein product: CASTRGDPYEQYF.

The chain joins TRBV7-3 to TRBJ2-7; 7 bases match TRBD2. Germline CDR1 and CDR2: SGHTA and FQGTGA. This CDR3 is built from 15 residues. V was clipped by 2 bases and J by 4 bases; unmatched bases: 8. The CDR3 protein is CASSLGPGREYEQYF. CDR3 nucleotides: TGTGCCAGCAGCTTAGGTCCAGGGAGGGAATACGAGCAGTACTTC.

The chain couples TRBV2 to TRBJ2-5; 8 bases are a match to TRBD1. TRBJ2-7 explains the end of the DNA better; the J call may be wrong. The CDR3 sequence is 15 residues long. Germline values: CDR1 SNHLY, CDR2 FYNNEI. In nucleotides, the CDR3 is TGTGCCAGCAGTCAAGGCCGGGACAGGACCTACGAGCAGTACTTC. Protein sequence: CASSQGRDRTYEQYF.

This clone appeared a few times. V and J are TRBV2 and TRBJ2-2, with unresolved D. CDR1 and CDR2 (germline): SNHLY, FYNNEI. There are 13 residues in the CDR3. The V end lost 4 bases, the J end lost 2 bases, and 5 bases lay between the germline ends. The CDR3 DNA is TGTGCCAGCAGTGTCATCAACACCGGGGAGCTGTTTTTT. This gives the protein CASSVINTGELFF.

Only one count was recorded for this clone. The rearrangement joins TRBV27 to TRBJ2-7; 8 bases are shared with TRBD2. Per germline, CDR1 MNHEY and CDR2 SMNVEV (reference sequence). The CDR3 runs to 17 residues. V gave up 6 bases and J gave up 2 bases; unmatched junction bases: 15. The CDR3 sequence: CASRGVLRGRPPYEQYF. The CDR3 DNA is TGTGCCAGCAGGGGGGTGTTGCGCGGGAGGCCCCCCTACGAGCAGTACTTC.

This sequence joins TRBV18 and TRBJ2-1, with 7 bases identical to TRBD1. J was trimmed by 3 bases and V by 3 bases; bases with no gene match: 5. Germline-derived CDR1 and CDR2 are KGHSH and LQKENI. This CDR3 spans 15 amino acids. The CDR3 sequence is CASSPNSGGYNEQFF. The CDR3 nucleotides read TGTGCCAGCTCACCTAATTCAGGGGGCTACAATGAGCAGTTCTTC.

The rearrangement links TRBV5-1 to TRBJ2-1; no definite D call. V lost 7 bases to trimming and J lost 1 base, with 9 bases between them. The CDR3 consists of 13 residues. The V gene's germline CDR1 is SGHRS and CDR2 YFSETQ. CDR3 coding DNA: TGCGCCAGCGCCCCTGGGTCCTACAATGAGCAGTTCTTC. Translation: CASAPGSYNEQFF. Supplemented by reference TRBV5-1 and TRBJ2-1, the full variable domain reads KAGVTQTPRYLIKTRGQQVTLSCSPISGHRSVSWYQQTPGQGLQFLFEYFSETQRNKGNFPGRFSGRQFSNSRSEMNVSTLELGDSALYLCASAPGSYNEQFFGPGTRLTVL.

The chain joins TRBV9 to TRBJ2-1, with D possibly matching TRBD1 (6 bases). This CDR3 region has 18 residues. V lost 0 bases and J 0 bases, leaving 16 bases between the germline ends. The germline V gene encodes CDR1 SGDLS and CDR2 YYNGEE. This chain's CDR3 is CASSVALQGGSSYNEQFF. The CDR3 region has the DNA TGTGCCAGCAGCGTAGCTCTACAGGGTGGGAGCTCCTACAATGAGCAGTTCTTC.

A note on this clone: Distinct nucleotide sequences in the sample also encode this CDR3. The chain is built from TRBV29-1 and TRBJ2-3, with 10 nucleotides matching TRBD2. The V gene's germline CDR1 is SQVTM and CDR2 ANQGSEA. The V gene end was trimmed by 1 base and the J gene end by 4 bases; junction bases not matched to a gene: 5. The CDR3 covers 15 residues. The CDR3 DNA reads as TGCAGCGTTGAAGGGCTAGCGGGAGTGGCAGATACGCAGTATTTT. This gives the protein CSVEGLAGVADTQYF.

The gene calls are TRBV5-1 and TRBJ2-5, with D unresolved. The CDR3 contains 15 residues. Trimming stripped 4 bases from V and 5 bases from J, with 18 bases between. Germline loops: CDR1 SGHRS, CDR2 YFSETQ. This CDR3 is CASSGRSGALETQYF. In nucleotides, the CDR3 is TGCGCCAGCAGCGGCAGGTCTGGCGCTTTGGAGACCCAGTACTTC.

The chain recombines TRBV18 with TRBJ2-7; TRBD1 matches 9 bases. Per germline, CDR1 KGHSH and CDR2 LQKENI. The CDR3 covers 15 residues. V lost 6 bases to trimming and J lost 6 bases; unmatched junction nucleotides: 12. The CDR3 nucleotides read TGTGCCAGCTCTCAACAGGGGGCGGCTCTTGGCGAGCAGTACTTC. Protein sequence: CASSQQGAALGEQYF.

CDR3: CASSFERGSLAPNEQFF. The CDR3 bases are TGTGCCAGCAGCTTTGAGCGCGGGAGTTTGGCTCCCAATGAGCAGTTCTTC. The chain recombines TRBV7-6 with TRBJ2-1; 7 bases agree with TRBD2. Germline CDR1 and CDR2: SGHVS and FNYEAQ. The CDR3 spans 17 residues. Trimming cost V 3 bases and J 6 bases; bases outside gene matches: 14.